This T cell receptor beta chain originates from a study of control samples from healthy donors and cancer patients. TCRdb's table, derived via immunoSEQ multiplex PCR, lists solely in-frame clones and lacks some. The data show 120,000 or so clones, over 75% seen once. There are a few counts of this clone. V shed 3 bases and J 3 bases; nucleotides not matched to a gene: 2. Germline values: CDR1 LNHDA, CDR2 SQIVND (reference sequence). The CDR3 is 14 amino acids. Sequencing input: blood. The genes are TRBV19 and TRBJ2-7; 10 bases line up with TRBD2. The receptor was derived from a man in his 60s in good health. Here the CDR3 reads CASSISSGGYEQYF. Written as DNA, the CDR3 is TGTGCCAGTAGTATTTCTAGCGGGGGCTACGAGCAGTACTTC.